The T cell receptor (beta chain) described here comes from a study of molecular identifiers for immune sequencing clone quantification listed by TCRdb under 2018. A note on the overall study: For a replicate experiment, RNA from roughly 18,000 or 92,000 naive CD8 T cells was divided into five aliquots, and four of the five aliquots were sequenced. CD8 T cells were used in a methods study to benchmark molecular-identifier clustering-based TCR repertoire sequencing (MIDCIRS) and TCR RNA copy counting.

Broad study findings and their caveats: The naive libraries included spiked-in Jurkat TCR RNA (about ten copies' worth), and this RNA is not part of the donor repertoire. In CMV-specific effector cells, clones with more than 20 RNA copies accounted for over 97% of molecules, whereas in naive cells such clones accounted for under 1%. Without barcode sub-clustering, chimeric consensus sequences inflated TCR diversity; chimeras reached as high as 47%. About 3 recovered TCR RNA copies per cell were obtained by modeling, versus 9 to 10 by digital PCR, implying a capture efficiency of approximately 30%. Spiked-in Jurkat TCR RNA equal to a single cell's worth was reported to be detectable even within 1,100,000 naive CD8 T cells. Highly expanded clone sizes could be underestimated if identical TCR molecules share a barcode.

To prepare the library, PCR was applied. The run used an Illumina HiSeq 4000. Preparation of bulk TCR libraries followed a previously described approach, with the TCR primers listed in Table S5. Purification of total RNA was performed with the Qiagen AllPrep DNA/RNA kit. Before analysis, reads from multiple sequencing runs of one library were combined. From the authors' description of their analysis: Reads were retained only if their TCR constant sequence matched exactly, and those retained reads were trimmed to 150 nt and grouped according to their 12-nt molecular barcodes. Within each barcode group, reads were sub-clustered at a 15% Levenshtein threshold, and quality-weighted consensus sequences were built per RNA molecule. Non-functional sequences were filtered out, along with any lower-count sequence sitting one edit away from another sequence. On the basis of fitting two negative binomial distributions, barcode sub-clusters with fewer than 20% of the maximum read count were discarded. TCRdb redid the processing of the public reads, applying fastp at Q25 and MiXCR, and retained in-frame beta chains. Records with the same CDR3 protein are collapsed into one entry carrying the most frequent genes and DNA. TCRdb, not the authors, supplied the V and J calls. The sample table contains some 650,000 distinct CDR3 sequences; only one count was recorded for about 20% of them. The top ten clonotypes cover around 0.9% of the sample.

Libraries of naive CD8 T cells were built from anywhere between about 17,000 and 1,000,000 sorted cells, with 10%, 30% or 50% of the purified RNA used. Naive CD8 T cells were FACS-sorted as CD8+CD4-CCR7+CD45RA+ on a BD FACSAria II into RLT Plus buffer. Around 10 TCR copies' worth of Jurkat RNA were spiked into about 20,000-1,100,000 naive CD8 T cell samples to test detection sensitivity. Enrichment of CD8 T cells was performed with RosetteSep CD8+ T Cell Enrichment Cocktail and Ficoll-Paque, after which ACK red cell lysis was carried out. This clonotype was seen at least ten times. It has no known antigen specificity. Base qualities are not recorded, but no much larger clone differs from it by a single base. The TCR sequence derives from a human donor in good health. Some libraries in this study had Jurkat cell RNA spiked in. Sequencing was performed on naive CD8+ T cells from blood, with Jurkat cell RNA spiked in. In the paper's terms, the cell subset or site label means: FACS-sorted CD8+CD4-CCR7+CD45RA+ naive T cells.

The CDR3 here reads CASSTGPSSYNSPLHF. The nucleotide sequence is given as TGTGCCAGCAGTACGGGCCCGAGCTCCTATAATTCACCCCTCCACTTT. Recombination linked TRBV27 to TRBJ1-6; a confident D gene designation cannot be given. Including the terminal cysteine and phenylalanine, the CDR3 comprises 16 residues. This entry keeps only the CDR3 DNA: 48 bases, framed from base 1. Reading the germline V gene (reference sequence) gives CDR1 MNHEY and CDR2 SMNVEV. A distance of 11 bases separates the germline ends of V and J, which lose 5 bases and 0 bases respectively.